This T cell receptor beta chain was recovered during a study of T-cell reconstitution after alpha-beta-depleted transplantation in children. Unique molecular identifiers were incorporated during preparation of the TCRbeta library. TCRdb analysed the PCR reads with MiXCR anew, one entry per CDR3 protein. The table lists more than 200,000 distinct CDR3 sequences, more than 20% of them singletons, with 4.5% to 5.5% in the top ten. Per the germline V gene, CDR1 is SGHRS and CDR2 is YFSETQ. This CDR3 region has 14 residues. Notes on this clonotype: Mismatch with germline at one junction end may stem from a read error.

The chain joins TRBV5-1 to TRBJ2-5, with a weak D call TRBD1 (6 bases). The material was PBMCs, mostly from graft donor cells, obtained 360 days after TCRalphabeta/CD19-depleted stem cell transplant. The sequence was collected from a female patient aged 2-15 years who had a stem cell transplant for congenital amegakaryocytic thrombocytopenia, so the T cells may come from the graft donor. CDR3 bases: TGCGGCAGCACCTCGGACAGAACCAAAGAGACCCAGTACTTC. Translated: CGSTSDRTKETQYF.